This T cell receptor beta chain is from a study of response to subunit inactivated influenza vaccine. Overall study findings and caveats: The authors offered the suggestion that each seasonal influenza vaccination recruits few new T cells.

MiXCR, run by TCRdb on the RT-PCR reads, gives a single entry per CDR3 protein. Of 450,000 to 700,000 distinct CDR3 sequences in the sample, 12% to 15% were seen once. Trimming shortened V by 3 bases and J by 8 bases, and 8 bases separated the two germline ends. Germline CDR1 is SNHLY and CDR2 is FYNNEI. The CDR3 runs to 12 residues. For this clonotype: Antigen unknown.

V is TRBV2 and J is TRBJ2-1, with unresolved D. This specimen consisted of PBMCs from blood, obtained roughly 12 days after vaccination. The TCR originated in a man in his fifties or sixties who received an inactivated influenza vaccine. The CDR3 here is CASSDESYEQFF. The CDR3 coding sequence is TGTGCCAGCAGTGATGAGTCGTATGAGCAGTTCTTC.